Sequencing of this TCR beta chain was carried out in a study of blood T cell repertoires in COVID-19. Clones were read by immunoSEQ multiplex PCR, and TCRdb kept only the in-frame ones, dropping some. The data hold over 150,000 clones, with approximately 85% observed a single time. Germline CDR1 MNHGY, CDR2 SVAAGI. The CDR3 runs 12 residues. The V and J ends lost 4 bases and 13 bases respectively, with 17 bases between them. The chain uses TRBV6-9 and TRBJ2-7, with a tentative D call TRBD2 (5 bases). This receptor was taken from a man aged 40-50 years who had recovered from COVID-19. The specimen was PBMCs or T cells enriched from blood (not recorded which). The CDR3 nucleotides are TGTGCCAGCAGTTCCCCGGGGTCGGGGTGTTACTTC. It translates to CASSSPGSGCYF.